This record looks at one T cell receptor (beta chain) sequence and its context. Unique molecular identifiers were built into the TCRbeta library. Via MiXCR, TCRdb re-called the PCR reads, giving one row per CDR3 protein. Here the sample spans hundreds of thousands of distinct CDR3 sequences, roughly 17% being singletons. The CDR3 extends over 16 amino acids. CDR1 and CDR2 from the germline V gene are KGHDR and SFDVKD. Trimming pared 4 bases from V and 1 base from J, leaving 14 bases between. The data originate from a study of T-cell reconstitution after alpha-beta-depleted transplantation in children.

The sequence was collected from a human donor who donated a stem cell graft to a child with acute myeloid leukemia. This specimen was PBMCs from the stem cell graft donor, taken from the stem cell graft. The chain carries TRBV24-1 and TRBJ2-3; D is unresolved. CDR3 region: CATSDPPSGGTDTQYF. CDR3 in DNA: TGTGCCACCAGTGACCCCCCTAGTGGCGGCACAGATACGCAGTATTTT.